The 21 T cell receptor beta chains below were found in one sample sequenced in a study of CD8 T cells in ankylosing spondylitis. TCRdb independently ran MiXCR on the 5' RACE reads; one entry per CDR3 protein. Here the sample spans roughly 260,000 distinct CDR3 sequences, around 18% being singletons. Sequenced material: blood, either unsorted or a sorted T cell fraction (not recorded which). The receptor set was obtained from a male donor with ankylosing spondylitis or in good health (not recorded which).

As regards this clonotype: This may come from a read error, since a much larger clone is one base off. The chain has TRBV28 and TRBJ2-5, with TRBD2 as a possible D gene (5 bases). CDR1 and CDR2 from the germline V gene are MDHEN and SYDVKM. V was pared by 6 bases and J by 4 bases, with 15 bases between. The CDR3 covers 14 residues. The CDR3 loop reads CASREEEWGETQYF. DNA for the CDR3: TGTGCCAGCAGGGAGGAGGAGTGGGGAGAGACCCAGTACTTC.

This clonotype came up a few times. The chain combines TRBV7-6 with TRBJ2-1; TRBD2 might be the D (6 bases). This CDR3 has 16 amino acids. The germline V and J ends were trimmed by 5 bases and 5 bases, with 19 bases remaining between them. CDR1 SGHVS and CDR2 FNYEAQ come from the germline V gene. CDR3 sequence (DNA): TGTGCCAGCAGCGTGAATTTAAGGAGGGGAGACAATGAGCAGTTCTTC. Its translation: CASSVNLRRGDNEQFF.

This clonotype has just a few counts. V gene TRBV12-3 or TRBV12-4 combines with J gene TRBJ1-5, with D hard to call. This CDR3 contains 14 residues. Trimming shortened V by 6 bases and J by 2 bases, and 11 bases separated the two germline ends. The CDR3 DNA reads as TGTGCCAGCAGCAACTTTGGGGGCAATCAGCCCCAGCATTTT. Its protein is CASSNFGGNQPQHF.

The chain recombines TRBV7-6 with TRBJ1-5; D is uncertain. CDR3 length equals 17 residues. V shed 2 bases and J shed 3 bases, with 17 bases lying between them. Germline CDR1 reads SGHVS; CDR2 reads FNYEAQ. This CDR3 is CASSLLASSTINQPQHF. The DNA for the CDR3 is TGTGCCAGCAGCTTATTAGCCTCCAGCACCATCAATCAGCCCCAGCATTTT.

This clonotype was recorded a few times. J is TRBJ1-6 and V is TRBV6-5, with D unclear. The germline V and J ends were trimmed by 2 bases and 7 bases, with 9 bases remaining between them. Germline lookup yields CDR1 MNHEY and CDR2 SVGAGI. The CDR3 has 14 residues. The CDR3: CASSYVGTNSPLHF. The CDR3 DNA reads as TGTGCCAGCAGTTACGTGGGAACCAATTCACCCCTCCACTTT.

The rearrangement joins TRBV27 to TRBJ1-5, with 7 positions matching TRBD1. The CDR3 runs 17 residues. V shed 3 bases and J 0 bases; nucleotides not matched to a gene: 8. Germline loops: CDR1 MNHEY, CDR2 SMNVEV (reference sequence). DNA for the CDR3: TGTGCCAGCAGTTTTGGCAGGGGGAAGTATAGCAATCAGCCCCAGCATTTT. Translated, it gives CASSFGRGKYSNQPQHF.

In its sample, this clonotype was seen a few times. V usage is TRBV15 and J usage is TRBJ2-1; no firm D call. Trimming cost V 0 bases and J 0 bases, with 9 bases left between them. Germline CDR1 reads LNHNV; CDR2 reads YYDKDF (reference sequence). CDR3 length: 16 amino acids. The CDR3 coding sequence is TGTGCCACCAGCAGAGATCTAGAGAGCTCCTACAATGAGCAGTTCTTC. Translating it yields CATSRDLESSYNEQFF.

This clonotype has only a few counts. For the CDR3, the DNA is TGTGCCAGCAGCGTAACCGACAGTCCTAATGAAAAACTGTTTTTT. Translated, it gives CASSVTDSPNEKLFF. The J gene is TRBJ1-4, the V gene TRBV9; possibly TRBD1 for D (5 bases). V lost 1 base and J lost 3, with 10 bases in between. The CDR3 spans 15 residues. Germline CDR1 is SGDLS and CDR2 is YYNGEE.

A few counts support this clonotype. V is TRBV28 and J is TRBJ2-7; tentatively, D is TRBD2 (6 bases). V shed 6 bases and J shed 4 bases, with 13 bases lying between them. Per the germline V gene, CDR1 is MDHEN and CDR2 is SYDVKM. The CDR3 extends over 13 amino acids. The DNA of the CDR3 is TGTGCCAGCAGACCTAGTGGGGGGTACGAGCAGTACGTC. Translation gives CASRPSGGYEQYV.

The rearrangement joins TRBV3-1 to TRBJ1-1, with a tentative D call TRBD1 (6 bases). The CDR3 extends over 15 amino acids. CDR1 and CDR2 (germline): LGHDT, YNNKEL (reference sequence). Trimming took off 1 base at V and 6 bases at J, with 15 bases between the two ends. DNA of the CDR3: TGTGCCAGCAGCCAAGGGTGGGCGGGGGCCTCTGAAGCTTTCTTT. As protein: CASSQGWAGASEAFF.

A few counts support this clonotype. The V and J genes are TRBV20-1 and TRBJ2-1; 11 bases are shared with TRBD1. The CDR3 is 16 residues long. V lost 0 bases, J lost 4 bases, and 5 bases stayed unmatched. Per the germline V gene, CDR1 is DFQATT and CDR2 is SNEGSKA (reference sequence). The CDR3 here is CSARDSGTGGYNEQFF. The CDR3 nucleotides read TGCAGTGCTAGAGATTCCGGGACAGGGGGGTACAATGAGCAGTTCTTC.

This clonotype was counted ten times or more. The rearrangement links TRBV28 to TRBJ2-7; no clear D. This CDR3 contains 13 residues. The germline V gene encodes CDR1 MDHEN and CDR2 SYDVKM. The V end was cut by 3 bases, the J end by 7 bases, with 13 bases between. In DNA, the CDR3 is TGTGCCAGCAGTTTGGGCAGGTCTCGGGAGCAGTACGTC. It specifies CASSLGRSREQYV.

The rearrangement joins TRBV12-3 or TRBV12-4 to TRBJ1-2, with D unclear. The V end was cut by 5 bases, the J end by 3 bases, with 10 bases between. The CDR3 sequence is 13 residues long. CDR3 DNA sequence: TGTGCCAGCAGTCTGGGTCTTGACTATGGCTACACCTTC. Its protein is CASSLGLDYGYTF.

This clonotype was observed at least ten times. The chain joins TRBV6-1 to TRBJ2-1, with 7 bases aligning to TRBD2. After removal of 9 bases from V and 0 bases from J, the junction contained 8 bases not matched to a gene. The CDR3 spans 15 residues. Germline V lookup: CDR1 MNHNS, CDR2 SASEGT. The CDR3 DNA sequence: TGTGCCAGTTCCTCCGGGAGGAGCTCCTACAATGAGCAGTTCTTC. It codes for CASSSGRSSYNEQFF.

This sequence joins TRBV30 and TRBJ1-6, with 10 bases that match TRBD1. The germline gives CDR1 GTSNPN, CDR2 SVGIG (reference sequence). This CDR3 has 15 amino acids. The J segment lost 8 bases and the V segment lost 2 bases, leaving 6 bases of the junction unmatched. The DNA for the CDR3 is TGTGCCTGGAGTTTGACAGGGGGCCTTTATTCACCCCTCCACTTT. This translates into CAWSLTGGLYSPLHF. Full variable domain (missing parts from reference TRBV30 and TRBJ1-6): SQTIHQWPATLVQPVGSPLSLECTVEGTSNPNLYWYRQAAGRGLQLLFYSVGIGQISSEVPQNLSASRPQDRQFILSSKKLLLSDSGFYLCAWSLTGGLYSPLHFGNGTRLTVT.

The chain links TRBV5-1 to TRBJ1-1; 8 bases agree with TRBD1. Germline V gene sequence: CDR1 SGHRS, CDR2 YFSETQ. The length of the CDR3 is 17 residues. The V segment lost 1 base and the J segment 0 bases; nucleotides outside the gene matches: 8. The CDR3 region is CASSLLTGGVMNTEAFF. CDR3 coding DNA: TGCGCCAGCAGCTTGTTAACAGGGGGAGTCATGAACACTGAAGCTTTCTTT.

The chain carries TRBV29-1 and TRBJ2-1; 12 nucleotides agree with TRBD2. With 7 bases clipped from V and 9 bases from J, the junction kept 7 bases outside the gene matches. This CDR3 has 13 amino acids. The germline V gene has CDR1 SQVTM and CDR2 ANQGSEA. CDR3 in amino acids: CSDKTSGSFEQFF. CDR3 in DNA: TGCAGCGATAAGACTAGCGGGAGTTTTGAGCAGTTCTTC.

This clonotype was seen more than once but under ten times. The genes are TRBV7-8 and TRBJ2-5; no firm D call. This CDR3 has 15 amino acids. Germline V CDR1 and CDR2: SGHVS, FQNEAQ. V was pared by 1 base and J by 1 base, with 10 bases between. CDR3 coding DNA: TGTGCCAGCAGCTTAGTAACTGGGATCCAAGAGACCCAGTACTTC. Amino acids: CASSLVTGIQETQYF. The entire variable domain, with the rest obtained from reference TRBV7-8 and TRBJ2-5, is as follows: GAGVSQSPRYKVAKRGQDVALRCDPISGHVSLFWYQQALGQGPEFLTYFQNEAQLDKSGLPSDRFFAERPEGSVSTLKIQRTQQEDSAVYLCASSLVTGIQETQYFGPGTRLLVL.

About this clonotype: One junction end disagrees with the germline gene, perhaps due to a read error. J is TRBJ2-4 and V is TRBV9, with TRBD2 matching 10 bases. The CDR3 is 14 residues long. CDR1 and CDR2 from the germline V gene are SGDLS and YYNGEE. The DNA of the CDR3 is TGTGCCGGCAGCCCCGGACTAGCGGAAAACATTCAGTACTTC. This gives the protein CAGSPGLAENIQYF.

The chain has TRBV28 and TRBJ2-3; TRBD2 matches at 14 bases. V shed 5 bases, J shed 2 bases, and the junction held 12 bases outside the gene matches. The CDR3 is 19 amino acids. CDR1 is MDHEN, CDR2 SYDVKM, per germline. The CDR3, as DNA: TGTGCCAGCAGTCCCCCAGGACTAGCGGGAGGTCATGTCACAGATACGCAGTATTTT. This codes for CASSPPGLAGGHVTDTQYF.

A few counts support this clonotype. The chain uses TRBV20-1 and TRBJ1-2, with D possibly TRBD1 on 6 matching bases. With 3 bases removed from V and 7 bases from J, the gap between germline ends came to 12 bases. The CDR3 loop spans 12 amino acids. CDR1 DFQATT and CDR2 SNEGSKA come from the germline V gene (reference sequence). As DNA, the CDR3 is TGCAGTGCTAGCACAGGGTATGGTGGCTACACCTTC. Translated: CSASTGYGGYTF.